The TCR beta chain under discussion was sequenced for a study of cytomegalovirus exposure and HLA in healthy donors. On the study more broadly: Roughly 80% of 398 genotyped donors fell in the Caucasian-associated ancestry cluster.

Germline V gene sequence: CDR1 SGDLS, CDR2 YYNGEE. The CDR3 extends over 13 amino acids. Trimming left V 4 bases short and J 5 bases short, with 13 bases between. PCR employed 60 Vbeta and 13 Jbeta primers. The table came from immunoSEQ multiplex PCR; TCRdb's copy has only in-frame clones and leaves some out. The sample carries fewer than 85,000 clones, around 81% recorded once. The sequence was collected from a male donor in good health and CMV-seropositive. Sequenced material: PBMCs. The genes are TRBV9 and TRBJ2-7, with D possibly matching TRBD2 (7 bases). The DNA for the CDR3 is TGTGCCAGCAGCACTTCGGGGGGCGACGAGCAGTACTTC. Translated: CASSTSGGDEQYF.